This TCR beta chain emerged from a study of shared clonotypes between healthy human individuals. Study overall: Samples came from a couple of female and a few male donors aged 18 to 49.

This clone came up once. CD45RA-negative memory and CD45RA+ naive subsets were split from the CD4+ cells. This table comes from immunoSEQ multiplex PCR, and its TCRdb copy is limited to in-frame clones, with some not included. The profile shows 2 million to 3 million clones, around 94% of them singletons. This CDR3 comprises 16 residues. V lost 0 bases and J lost 0, with 12 bases in between. Germline V CDR1 and CDR2: SGHTA, FQGNSA. The source material was naive CD4+ T cells sorted from blood. The subset was: CD45RA+ positively selected. The sequence was collected from a man between 18 and 35 years old in good health. The chain is built from TRBV7-2 and TRBJ2-7; D is undetermined. DNA of the CDR3: TGTGCCAGCAGCTTAGCGCCCAGCGCCAACTCCTACGAGCAGTACTTC. This gives the protein CASSLAPSANSYEQYF.